A single sample is the source of the 23 T cell receptor beta chains below, sequenced in a study of T cells in Graves' hyperthyroidism and ophthalmopathy (dated by TCRdb to between 2018 and 2021). Libraries were constructed by multiplex PCR. These reads were obtained on an Illumina HiSeq 2000. TCR beta CDR3 regions were amplified from RNA transcripts. The TCR CDR3 was subjected to a first round of RT-PCR using the HTBI primer set and the Qiagen OneStep RT-PCR kit. The public sequencing data were trimmed at Q25 with fastp and processed into clonotypes with MiXCR by TCRdb, which kept only in-frame beta chains. CDR3 protein sequences are deduplicated, and each keeps its most common genes and DNA. The sample table lists about 380,000 distinct CDR3 sequences, about 14% of them with a count of one. The ten largest clones add up to 20% of the sample. Source material: blood. The receptors shown here come from a woman in her twenties or thirties with Graves' ophthalmopathy.

The chain recombines TRBV5-1 with TRBJ1-1, with TRBD1 matching over 7 bases. Germline CDR1 is SGHRS and CDR2 is YFSETQ. V was pared by 2 bases and J by 8 bases, with 6 bases of the junction left unmatched. The CDR3 length is 13 residues. CDR3 sequence reads: CASSFIRGNEAFF. CDR3 in DNA: TGCGCCAGCAGCTTCATCAGGGGGAACGAAGCTTTCTTT. Full variable domain (outside the CDR3, taken from reference TRBV5-1 and TRBJ1-1): KAGVTQTPRYLIKTRGQQVTLSCSPISGHRSVSWYQQTPGQGLQFLFEYFSETQRNKGNFPGRFSGRQFSNSRSEMNVSTLELGDSALYLCASSFIRGNEAFFGQGTRLTVV.

This clonotype was picked up many times. Here the CDR3 reads CAWSVSGANQPQHF. The CDR3 nucleotides are TGTGCCTGGAGTGTGTCGGGCGCCAATCAGCCCCAGCATTTT. The chain carries TRBV30 and TRBJ1-5; D not certain. The germline CDR1 and CDR2 sequences are GTSNPN and SVGIG (reference sequence). The CDR3 is 14 amino acids. Trimming removed 0 bases from V and 3 bases from J, with 9 bases in between.

In this sample, this clonotype turned up many times. V usage is TRBV18 and J usage is TRBJ2-3, with 8 bases aligning to TRBD2. Per germline, CDR1 KGHSH and CDR2 LQKENI. This CDR3 is built from 17 residues. The ends lost 0 bases at V and 3 bases at J; junction bases unmatched: 8. The CDR3 bases are TGTGCCAGCTCACCACCGACGGCTAGCGGGTATACAGATACGCAGTATTTT. Its translation is CASSPPTASGYTDTQYF.

At least ten counts were recorded for this clonotype. V usage is TRBV20-1 and J usage is TRBJ2-5; D gene unclear. CDR3 length: 12 residues. Germline V lookup: CDR1 DFQATT, CDR2 SNEGSKA (reference sequence). Trimming removed 5 bases from V and 4 bases from J, with 11 bases in between. This CDR3 is CSASVVGETQYF. CDR3 sequence (DNA): TGCAGTGCTTCGGTTGTTGGAGAGACCCAGTACTTC.

In its sample, this clonotype was seen many times. V is TRBV5-1 and J is TRBJ1-4; D not resolved. CDR3 length: 13 amino acids. Germline values: CDR1 SGHRS, CDR2 YFSETQ. V shed 1 base and J shed 5 bases, with 6 bases lying between them. The CDR3 protein is CASSLRQNEKLFF. The CDR3 DNA reads TGCGCCAGCAGCTTGCGTCAGAATGAAAAACTGTTTTTT.

This clonotype was found many times. This sequence joins TRBV15 and TRBJ2-7; D gene uncertain. Trimming stripped 0 bases from V and 2 bases from J, with 11 bases between. The CDR3 is 15 residues long. Germline assignment: CDR1 LNHNV and CDR2 YYDKDF (reference sequence). As DNA, the CDR3 is TGTGCCACCAGCAGAGAGAGTACAACCGCCTACGAGCAGTACTTC. This codes for CATSRESTTAYEQYF.

The sample holds many counts of this clonotype. This chain links TRBV7-9 with TRBJ2-7; no definite D call. The V end lost 4 bases, the J end lost 4 bases, and 14 bases lay between the germline ends. In germline, CDR1 is SEHNR, CDR2 FQNEAQ (reference sequence). The CDR3 has 14 amino acids. The CDR3 coding sequence is TGTGCCAGCAGCTCAATGGTAGTCGGATACGAGCAGTACTTC. Encoded protein: CASSSMVVGYEQYF.

The genes are TRBV19 and TRBJ2-7; 7 nucleotides line up with TRBD1. This CDR3 has 17 amino acids. Germline V lookup: CDR1 LNHDA, CDR2 SQIVND (reference sequence). The junction had 14 bases not matched to a gene; V was cut back by 2 bases and J by 4 bases. As DNA, the CDR3 is TGTGCCAGTAGTATAAGATTGGGGACAGCCGTTTTTTACGAGCAGTACTTC. As protein: CASSIRLGTAVFYEQYF.

At least ten counts were recorded for this clonotype. V is TRBV3-1 and J is TRBJ2-3, with D tentatively TRBD1 (5 bases). The germline V and J ends were trimmed by 4 bases and 0 bases, with 5 bases remaining between them. The CDR3 is 13 residues long. Germline CDR1 LGHDT, CDR2 YNNKEL (reference sequence). DNA of the CDR3: TGTGCCAGCAGCCGACAGAGCACAGATACGCAGTATTTT. It specifies CASSRQSTDTQYF.

This clonotype was seen repeatedly, ten times or more. The chain carries TRBV11-1 and TRBJ1-3; D is undetermined. The CDR3 loop spans 14 amino acids. Germline V lookup: CDR1 SGHAT, CDR2 FQDESV (reference sequence). V was trimmed by 5 bases and J by 4 bases, leaving 12 bases between them. This CDR3 reads CASSRTAEGNTIYF. For the CDR3, the DNA is TGTGCCAGCAGCCGAACCGCCGAAGGAAACACCATATATTTT. Combining the CDR3 with reference TRBV11-1 and TRBJ1-3 gives the whole variable domain EAEVAQSPRYKITEKSQAVAFWCDPISGHATLYWYRQILGQGPELLVQFQDESVVDDSQLPKDRFSAERLKGVDSTLKIQPAELGDSAMYLCASSRTAEGNTIYFGEGSWLTVV.

At least ten counts were recorded for this clonotype. This chain joins TRBV2 and TRBJ2-7; the match to TRBD1 covers 8 bases. V was pared by 8 bases and J by 2 bases, with 11 bases of the junction left unmatched. The CDR3 loop spans 15 amino acids. Germline V gives CDR1 SNHLY, CDR2 FYNNEI. CDR3 sequence (DNA): TGTGCCAGCGGGATCGGACAGGGTGGACCCTACGAGCAGTACTTC. Its translation is CASGIGQGGPYEQYF.

The table lists this clonotype with many counts. The V call is TRBV7-3, the J call TRBJ2-7, with 8 bases identical to TRBD2. Germline CDR1 SGHTA, CDR2 FQGTGA. V dropped 5 bases and J dropped 4; count of bases not matched to a gene: 7. The CDR3 contains 14 residues. The CDR3 protein is CASSPRGGRYEQYF. For the CDR3, the DNA is TGTGCCAGCAGCCCCCGGGGGGGGAGGTACGAGCAGTACTTC.

The table lists this clonotype with many counts. V gene TRBV12-3 or TRBV12-4 combines with J gene TRBJ2-7; D is perhaps TRBD2 (7 bases). V lost 6 bases and J lost 9, with 18 bases in between. The length of the CDR3 is 13 residues. The CDR3 loop reads CASSAGAPLRQYF. CDR3 nucleotides: TGTGCCAGCAGCGCGGGGGCCCCTCTGCGGCAGTACTTC.

This clonotype was detected ten times or more. The V and J genes are TRBV4-1 and TRBJ1-1; no reliable D call. Trimming stripped 2 bases from V and 7 bases from J, with 11 bases between. Germline CDR1 reads MGHRA; CDR2 reads YSYEKL. There are 13 residues in the CDR3. The CDR3 DNA sequence: TGCGCCAGCAGCCAATTGGGAGCCGGTGAAGCTTTCTTT. It specifies CASSQLGAGEAFF.

The rearrangement links TRBV24-1 to TRBJ2-6; D unresolved. Per germline, CDR1 KGHDR and CDR2 SFDVKD. The V end was cut by 9 bases, the J end by 1 base, with 12 bases between. The CDR3 has 15 residues. CDR3 bases: TGTGCCACCGAGGTTAAGGAATCTGGGGCCAACGTCCTGACTTTC. This translates into CATEVKESGANVLTF.

To note about this clonotype: This may arise from a read error, as a much more abundant clone is one base away. V is TRBV27 and J is TRBJ2-7; 8 positions match TRBD1. The V segment lost 5 bases and the J segment 4 bases; nucleotides outside the gene matches: 13. In germline, CDR1 is MNHEY, CDR2 SMNVEV (reference sequence). There are 16 residues in the CDR3. The CDR3: CASSPSYGTGAYEQYF. The CDR3, as DNA: TGTGCCAGCAGTCCTAGCTATGGGACAGGAGCTTACGAGCAGTACTTC.

This clonotype has at least ten counts. The chain combines TRBV11-2 with TRBJ2-7; D call uncertain. Germline lookup yields CDR1 SGHAT and CDR2 FQNNGV. The CDR3 has 13 residues. Between the trimmed V and J ends, which lost 6 bases and 2 bases, there was a span of 11 bases. CDR3 in DNA: TGTGCCAGCAGTTCTCAGAGAACCTACGAGCAGTACTTC. Translating gives CASSSQRTYEQYF.

This clonotype was recorded many times. This sequence joins TRBV5-1 and TRBJ2-1; TRBD2 agrees at 7 bases. V gave up 6 bases and J gave up 0 bases; unmatched junction bases: 15. Germline values: CDR1 SGHRS, CDR2 YFSETQ. The CDR3 covers 18 residues. The CDR3 DNA follows: TGCGCCAGCAAACGGGGGGACCTAATCCAGAGCTCCTACAATGAGCAGTTCTTC. This translates into CASKRGDLIQSSYNEQFF.

The chain carries TRBV9 and TRBJ2-7; D perhaps matches TRBD1 (5 bases). V was clipped by 4 bases and J by 3 bases, with 20 bases between them. Germline V CDR1 and CDR2: SGDLS, YYNGEE. This CDR3 contains 16 residues. The CDR3 bases are TGTGCCAGCAGCCCCCCGACAGTCCCTGCTTTCTACGAGCAGTACTTC. Protein sequence: CASSPPTVPAFYEQYF.

This chain connects TRBV12-3 or TRBV12-4 to TRBJ1-4, with 8 nucleotides matching TRBD1. The CDR3 sequence is 14 residues long. With 6 bases clipped from V and 7 bases from J, the junction kept 7 bases outside the gene matches. Here the CDR3 DNA reads TGTGCCAGCAGGTCTGGACAGGGTAGTGAAAAACTGTTTTTT. It yields the protein CASRSGQGSEKLFF.

Regarding this clonotype: With a much larger clone just one base away, this may be a read error. The rearrangement uses TRBV27 and TRBJ2-3, with TRBD1 identical over 8 bases. The CDR3 is 17 amino acids. CDR1 and CDR2 (germline): MNHEY, SMNVEV (reference sequence). The CDR3 region has the DNA TGTGCCAGCAGAGCAGATGACAGGGGCGTGGGAACAGATGCGCAGTATTTT. Its protein is CASRADDRGVGTDAQYF.

The table lists this clonotype with many counts. V gene TRBV20-1 combines with J gene TRBJ2-5; maybe TRBD2 (6 bases). Trimming removed 5 bases from V and 5 bases from J, with 15 bases in between. Germline-derived CDR1 and CDR2 are DFQATT and SNEGSKA (reference sequence). The CDR3 runs 13 residues. The CDR3 sequence is CSAGWDFEETQYF. In nucleotides, the CDR3 is TGCAGTGCTGGCTGGGACTTCGAGGAGACCCAGTACTTC.

This clonotype was counted at least ten times. The chain recombines TRBV3-1 with TRBJ1-4, with D uncertain. This CDR3 is built from 14 residues. V lost 1 base, J lost 2 bases, and 5 bases lay in between. From germline, CDR1 is LGHDT and CDR2 YNNKEL (reference sequence). The CDR3 protein is CASSQGSTNEKLFF. CDR3 bases: TGTGCCAGCAGCCAAGGCAGTACTAATGAAAAACTGTTTTTT.